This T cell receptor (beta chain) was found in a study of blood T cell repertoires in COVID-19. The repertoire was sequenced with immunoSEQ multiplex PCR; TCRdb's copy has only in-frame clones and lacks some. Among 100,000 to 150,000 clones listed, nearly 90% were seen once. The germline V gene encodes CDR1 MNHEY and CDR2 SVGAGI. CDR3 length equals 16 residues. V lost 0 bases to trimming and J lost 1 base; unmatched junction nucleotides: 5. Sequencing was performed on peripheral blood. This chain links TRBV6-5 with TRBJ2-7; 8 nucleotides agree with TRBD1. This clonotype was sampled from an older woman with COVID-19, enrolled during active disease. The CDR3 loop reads CASSYSDRVGSYEQYF. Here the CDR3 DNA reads TGTGCCAGCAGTTACTCGGACAGGGTGGGATCCTACGAGCAGTACTTC.